This T cell receptor beta chain came from a study of regulatory T cells in long-lasting Graves disease. General observations from the study: Under persistent disease, TRBV28, TRBJ1-2 and TRBJ2-5 were used preferentially. Peripheral blood, not thyroid tissue, was the sole material studied.

The table lists this clonotype with many counts. Its antigen is still unknown. Time point specified: newly diagnosed GD, antithyroid drugs for less than 3 months. RNA from PBMCs was the source of the TCR library. As collected, the peripheral blood samples measured roughly 8.6 milliliters each and went into EDTA tubes. Arm-PCR of CDR3 regions and iRepertoire HTBI primers were used to build TCR beta libraries. Via MiXCR, TCRdb re-called the multiplex PCR reads, giving one row per CDR3 protein. Found here are some 560,000 distinct CDR3 sequences, approximately 16% of them singletons; the top ten hold approximately 25%. Trimming took 2 bases from V and 6 from J, leaving 17 bases between them. The CDR3 is 16 amino acids. Germline-derived CDR1 and CDR2 are SGHAT and FQNNGV. These records were also assigned to another study, of T cells in Graves' hyperthyroidism and ophthalmopathy. That publication notes: A set of HTBI primers served as the primers for a first-round RT-PCR of the TCR CDR3.

The chain joins TRBV11-2 to TRBJ1-5, with a weak D call TRBD1 (5 bases). The sequencing here drew on peripheral blood mononuclear cells (PBMCs), taken at new diagnosis, from a patient treated with antithyroid drugs. The source of this sequence is a woman between 40 and 65 years old with Graves disease. The CDR3 sequence: CASSLNAERGPQPQHF. The CDR3 coding sequence is TGTGCCAGCAGCTTAAACGCCGAAAGGGGCCCTCAGCCCCAGCATTTT.